One sample yielded the 28 T cell receptor beta chains listed below, sequenced in a study of CD8 T cells in Susac syndrome. Random hexamers primed reverse transcription of about 0.5 to 1 ug RNA. TCRdb re-derived calls from the immunoSEQ multiplex PCR reads in MiXCR, one entry per CDR3 protein. Among around 170,000 distinct CDR3 sequences listed, roughly 95% were seen once. What was sequenced was CD4+ T cells from PBMCs. The receptors shown here come from a human donor with Susac syndrome.

This chain joins TRBV4-3 and TRBJ2-2; D not resolved. The CDR3 consists of 13 residues. Per the germline V gene, CDR1 is LGHNA and CDR2 is YSLEER. V gave up 3 bases and J gave up 7 bases, with 9 bases separating them. In DNA, the CDR3 is TGCGCCAGCAGCCAGGATTTTGGCGGGGAGCTGTTTTTT. Amino acids: CASSQDFGGELFF.

The chain links TRBV7-3 to TRBJ1-4; D is perhaps TRBD1 (5 bases). The CDR3 covers 15 residues. Germline CDR1 reads SGHTA; CDR2 reads FQGTGA. With 5 bases removed from V and 4 bases from J, the gap between germline ends came to 14 bases. DNA of the CDR3: TGTGCCAGCAGCCCAGGGACGGCTTATAATGAAAAACTGTTTTTT. Translating it yields CASSPGTAYNEKLFF.

This rearrangement joins TRBV7-2 to TRBJ2-1; TRBD2 matches 10 bases. CDR1 SGHTA and CDR2 FQGNSA come from the germline V gene. The CDR3 totals 15 residues. V lost 5 bases, J lost 5 bases, and 6 bases stayed unmatched. The chain's CDR3 is CASSQSGGGNNEQFF. DNA of the CDR3: TGTGCCAGCAGCCAAAGCGGGGGGGGTAACAATGAGCAGTTCTTC.

This rearrangement joins TRBV25-1 to TRBJ1-1; no clear D. V was trimmed by 2 bases and J by 4 bases, leaving 11 bases between them. The CDR3 runs to 14 residues. Germline V gene data show CDR1 as MGHDK and CDR2 as SYGVNS. Here the CDR3 DNA reads TGTGCCAGCAGTGAAATAGGCGATTTCACTGAAGCTTTCTTT. This encodes CASSEIGDFTEAFF.

The chain links TRBV2 to TRBJ2-3, with D unresolved. The CDR3 is 15 residues long. Trimming cost V 4 bases and J 0 bases, with 11 bases left between them. Germline V CDR1 and CDR2: SNHLY, FYNNEI. The CDR3 here is CASSVGQLSTDTQYF. CDR3 DNA: TGTGCCAGCAGTGTTGGCCAACTAAGCACAGATACGCAGTATTTT.

This rearrangement joins TRBV20-1 to TRBJ2-5; TRBD2 agrees at 10 bases. The V gene's germline CDR1 is DFQATT and CDR2 SNEGSKA (reference sequence). V lost 6 bases and J lost 5; bases outside the gene matches: 6. The CDR3 spans 13 residues. CDR3 sequence (DNA): TGCAGTGCCCCTAGCGGGGGTTGGGAGACCCAGTACTTC. Translation: CSAPSGGWETQYF.

The chain has TRBV30 and TRBJ2-7, with 11 bases identical to TRBD2. CDR1 is GTSNPN, CDR2 SVGIG, per germline (reference sequence). Trimming at V came to 6 bases and at J to 2 bases, leaving 9 bases not matched to a gene. The CDR3 has 15 amino acids. In DNA, the CDR3 is TGTGCCTGTAGGATTAGCGGGGGGGCAACCTACGAGCAGTACTTC. Protein product: CACRISGGATYEQYF.

The chain is built from TRBV3-1 and TRBJ2-5; no firm D call. Germline values: CDR1 LGHDT, CDR2 YNNKEL (reference sequence). V lost 6 bases, J lost 5 bases, and 10 bases lay in between. CDR3 size: 12 residues. CDR3: CASRSNAETQYF. DNA of the CDR3: TGTGCCAGCAGATCGAACGCGGAGACCCAGTACTTC.

The chain recombines TRBV5-1 with TRBJ2-5; D is possibly TRBD1 or TRBD2 (5 bases each). V shed 1 base and J shed 4 bases, with 17 bases lying between them. This CDR3 region has 16 residues. The germline CDR1 and CDR2 sequences are SGHRS and YFSETQ. DNA of the CDR3: TGCGCCAGCAGCTTGCAGCCCCCGGGGACGGGAGAGACCCAGTACTTC. Translating gives CASSLQPPGTGETQYF.

This chain connects TRBV20-1 to TRBJ1-5; 7 bases align to TRBD1. The CDR3 has 16 residues. Germline V gene sequence: CDR1 DFQATT, CDR2 SNEGSKA (reference sequence). V was clipped by 0 bases and J by 2 bases; unmatched bases: 7. The DNA for the CDR3 is TGCAGTGCTAGAGAGCACAGGGGCAGTGGCAATCAGCCCCAGCATTTT. This gives the protein CSAREHRGSGNQPQHF.

The chain carries TRBV6-2 or TRBV6-3 and TRBJ1-2; D is unresolved. The CDR3 has 12 residues. Germline CDR1 reads MNHEY; CDR2 reads SVGEGT. Trimming removed 6 bases at V and 7 bases at J, with 12 bases between. The DNA of the CDR3 is TGTGCCAGCAGCTCCTCGGCGGGTGGCTACACCTTC. Translating it yields CASSSSAGGYTF.

V gene TRBV3-1 combines with J gene TRBJ2-7, with D unresolved. Trimming left V 5 bases short and J 3 bases short, with 11 bases between. This CDR3 is built from 13 residues. Germline assignment: CDR1 LGHDT and CDR2 YNNKEL (reference sequence). The DNA of the CDR3 is TGTGCCAGCAGCGCCTATCTGGGCTACGAGCAGTACTTC. It codes for CASSAYLGYEQYF.

V is TRBV6-6 and J is TRBJ1-6; 9 bases match TRBD1. Looked up from germline, CDR1 is MNHNY and CDR2 is SVGAGI (reference sequence). J was trimmed by 7 bases and V by 8 bases; bases with no gene match: 9. The CDR3 is made up of 15 amino acids. As DNA, the CDR3 is TGTGCCAGCCGTCAGAGAGACAGGGGGAATTCACCCCTCCACTTT. Translating gives CASRQRDRGNSPLHF.

This chain links TRBV6-6 with TRBJ2-7, with D perhaps matching TRBD1 (5 bases). The CDR3 has 13 amino acids. Germline CDR1 MNHNY, CDR2 SVGAGI (reference sequence). V lost 6 bases, J lost 12 bases, and 21 bases lay in between. This chain's CDR3 is CASRRSEVGAWYF. CDR3 sequence (DNA): TGTGCCAGCAGACGATCCGAAGTTGGGGCCTGGTACTTC.

The rearrangement uses TRBV18 and TRBJ2-3; D perhaps matches TRBD1 (5 bases). Germline-derived CDR1 and CDR2 are KGHSH and LQKENI. The CDR3 has 11 residues. Trimming took 6 bases from V and 4 from J, leaving 5 bases between them. DNA of the CDR3: TGTGCCAGCTCGACAGCAGATACGCAGTATTTT. This gives the protein CASSTADTQYF.

The CDR3 region has the DNA TGTGCCAGTAGAATTACAGGGAGGAGCACTGAAGCTTTCTTT. Translated: CASRITGRSTEAFF. V gene TRBV19 combines with J gene TRBJ1-1, with D possibly being TRBD1 (6 bases). Between the trimmed V and J ends, which lost 6 bases and 4 bases, there was a span of 15 bases. CDR1 LNHDA and CDR2 SQIVND come from the germline V gene (reference sequence). The CDR3 runs to 14 residues. The full variable domain, its missing parts supplied by reference TRBV19 and TRBJ1-1, is DGGITQSPKYLFRKEGQNVTLSCEQNLNHDAMYWYRQDPGQGLRLIYYSQIVNDFQKGDIAEGYSVSREKKESFPLTVTSAQKNPTAFYLCASRITGRSTEAFFGQGTRLTVV.

The chain is built from TRBV4-2 and TRBJ2-1; D is uncertain. The V and J ends lost 6 bases and 7 bases respectively, with 13 bases between them. This CDR3 contains 13 residues. Germline V gene data show CDR1 as LGHNA and CDR2 as YNFKEQ. In nucleotides, the CDR3 is TGTGCCAGCAGGGAAGCTACGGTTAATGAGCAGTTCTTC. Residues: CASREATVNEQFF.

This clonotype has only one observation. The chain employs TRBV7-6 and TRBJ2-6; D gene uncertain. V gave up 5 bases and J gave up 0 bases, with 8 bases separating them. The CDR3 length is 15 residues. Germline CDR1 and CDR2: SGHVS and FNYEAQ. The CDR3: CASSERSSGANVLTF. CDR3 DNA: TGTGCCAGCAGCGAAAGAAGCTCTGGGGCCAACGTCCTGACTTTC.

The gene calls are TRBV6-5 and TRBJ2-1, with 10 nucleotides matching TRBD1. The germline CDR1 and CDR2 sequences are MNHEY and SVGAGI. V dropped 4 bases and J dropped 8; count of bases not matched to a gene: 8. The CDR3 is made up of 15 amino acids. CDR3 in amino acids: CASSFWGQGIDEQFF. The CDR3 DNA sequence: TGTGCCAGCAGTTTTTGGGGACAGGGGATAGATGAGCAGTTCTTC.

This clonotype was seen only once. V gene TRBV7-2 combines with J gene TRBJ2-7; the match to TRBD1 covers 8 bases. Germline V gene sequence: CDR1 SGHTA, CDR2 FQGNSA. The CDR3 runs 14 residues. V dropped 2 bases and J dropped 4; count of bases not matched to a gene: 4. The CDR3 region has the DNA TGTGCCAGCAGCTTAAGACGACAGGGGTACGAGCAGTACTTC. Encoded protein: CASSLRRQGYEQYF.

The chain links TRBV2 to TRBJ1-2, with 8 nucleotides matching TRBD1. The CDR3 length is 14 residues. Germline V gene lookup returns CDR1 SNHLY and CDR2 FYNNEI. Losses at the gene ends were 4 bases for V and 9 bases for J; bases not matched to a gene: 10. The CDR3 region is CASSAGGQGNRYTF. As DNA, the CDR3 is TGTGCCAGCAGTGCGGGAGGACAGGGAAATCGCTACACCTTC.

The chain is built from TRBV7-3 and TRBJ1-1; D is unclear. The CDR3 runs 13 residues. From germline, CDR1 is SGHTA and CDR2 FQGTGA. The V end was cut by 3 bases, the J end by 4 bases, with 9 bases between. CDR3 region: CASSFQRTTEAFF. Written as DNA, the CDR3 is TGTGCCAGCAGCTTTCAGAGGACCACTGAAGCTTTCTTT.

This CDR3 reads CASSHSDRDLGGYTF. The DNA of the CDR3 is TGTGCCAGCAGCCACTCGGACAGGGACCTTGGCGGCTACACCTTC. V and J are TRBV3-1 and TRBJ1-2; TRBD1 aligns across 8 bases. Trimming removed 3 bases from V and 8 bases from J; junction bases left unmatched: 11. CDR1 is LGHDT and CDR2 is YNNKEL in the germline V gene (reference sequence). The length of the CDR3 is 15 residues.

This chain links TRBV25-1 with TRBJ1-1; no definite D call. With 1 base removed from V and 2 bases from J, the gap between germline ends came to 5 bases. The CDR3 extends over 13 amino acids. Germline CDR1 MGHDK, CDR2 SYGVNS. Here the CDR3 reads CASSELINTEAFF. CDR3 nucleotides: TGTGCCAGCAGTGAATTGATTAACACTGAAGCTTTCTTT.

V and J are TRBV28 and TRBJ2-5, with no clear D. The germline CDR1 and CDR2 sequences are MDHEN and SYDVKM. This CDR3 comprises 12 residues. V was pared by 6 bases and J by 5 bases, with 10 bases between. CDR3: CASSSPTETQYF. The CDR3 DNA reads TGTGCCAGCAGCTCCCCGACGGAGACCCAGTACTTC. The entire variable domain, with the rest obtained from reference TRBV28 and TRBJ2-5, is as follows: DVKVTQSSRYLVKRTGEKVFLECVQDMDHENMFWYRQDPGLGLRLIYFSYDVKMKEKGDIPEGYSVSREKKERFSLILESASTNQTSMYLCASSSPTETQYFGPGTRLLVL.

The chain joins TRBV20-1 to TRBJ1-2, with 8 bases aligning to TRBD1. The CDR3 runs to 14 residues. The V gene end was trimmed by 3 bases and the J gene end by 5 bases; junction bases not matched to a gene: 8. Germline V CDR1 and CDR2: DFQATT, SNEGSKA (reference sequence). CDR3 loop: CSARGQGQVYGYTF. CDR3 DNA sequence: TGCAGTGCTAGGGGGCAGGGACAGGTTTATGGCTACACCTTC.

This chain links TRBV30 with TRBJ1-1; D gene unclear. Germline assignment: CDR1 GTSNPN and CDR2 SVGIG (reference sequence). V lost 3 bases and J lost 1, with 18 bases in between. This CDR3 has 16 amino acids. The CDR3 nucleotides read TGTGCCTGGAGCTTAATTTCGAGGGTGGGGAACACTGAAGCTTTCTTT. It encodes CAWSLISRVGNTEAFF.

The chain carries TRBV29-1 and TRBJ2-5; 11 nucleotides agree with TRBD2. The germline V gene has CDR1 SQVTM and CDR2 ANQGSEA. Losses at the gene ends were 6 bases for V and 0 bases for J; bases not matched to a gene: 6. This CDR3 spans 15 amino acids. CDR3 coding DNA: TGCAGCGTCGCCACTAGCGGGGGACACCAAGAGACCCAGTACTTC. Its translation is CSVATSGGHQETQYF.